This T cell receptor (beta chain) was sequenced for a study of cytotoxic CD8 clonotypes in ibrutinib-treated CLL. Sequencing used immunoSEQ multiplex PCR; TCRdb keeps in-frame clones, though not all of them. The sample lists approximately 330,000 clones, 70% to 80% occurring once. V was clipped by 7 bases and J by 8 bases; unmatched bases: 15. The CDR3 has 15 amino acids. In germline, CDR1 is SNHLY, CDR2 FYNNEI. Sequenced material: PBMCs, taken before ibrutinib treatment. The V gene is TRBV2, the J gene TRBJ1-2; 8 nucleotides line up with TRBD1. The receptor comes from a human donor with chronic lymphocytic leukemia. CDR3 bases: TGTGCCAGCACCTCTTTACAGGGGGAGGTGGGCGGCTACACCTTC. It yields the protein CASTSLQGEVGGYTF.